A selection of T cell receptor beta chains follows, all from one sample in a study of T cell changes during pregnancy in multiple sclerosis. Data came from immunoSEQ multiplex PCR; TCRdb stores just in-frame clones and leaves some out. The table has some 140,000 clones, roughly 96% seen once. Sequenced material: peripheral blood, taken after pregnancy. The receptors here all came from a female donor with multiple sclerosis, enrolled in a pregnancy study. The CDR3 runs from the conserved cysteine through the conserved F or W. Each record gives: clone size, CDR3 length, V gene, J gene, D gene, CDR3 protein, CDR3 DNA. The D gene is left open where the match is weak. Only some rows state a clone size, as once, few, many or a class for expanded clones.

abundance: .
len: 17
v_gene: TRBV27
j_gene: TRBJ1-2
d_gene: .
CDR3aa: CASSFTRLYGANYGYTF
CDR3nt: TGTGCCAGCAGTTTTACCCGCCTTTATGGGGCGAACTATGGCTACACCTTC

abundance: .
len: 13
v_gene: TRBV29-1
j_gene: TRBJ1-2
d_gene: TRBD1
CDR3aa: CSVEVTGDYGYTF
CDR3nt: TGCAGCGTTGAGGTGACAGGGGACTATGGCTACACCTTC

abundance: .
len: 18
v_gene: TRBV18
j_gene: TRBJ1-1
d_gene: TRBD1
CDR3aa: CASSPSMRTGGAGAEAFF
CDR3nt: TGTGCCAGCTCACCATCCATGAGGACAGGGGGCGCGGGGGCTGAAGCTTTCTTT

abundance: .
len: 14
v_gene: TRBV7-2
j_gene: TRBJ2-7
d_gene: TRBD2
CDR3aa: CASSPQGLSYEQYF
CDR3nt: TGTGCCAGCAGCCCCCAGGGACTATCGTACGAGCAGTACTTC

abundance: .
len: 14
v_gene: TRBV7-8
j_gene: TRBJ1-1
d_gene: .
CDR3aa: CASSSGQMNTEAFF
CDR3nt: TGTGCCAGCAGCTCTGGACAGATGAACACTGAAGCTTTCTTT

abundance: .
len: 13
v_gene: TRBV11-3
j_gene: TRBJ2-1
d_gene: .
CDR3aa: CASSPPSADEQFF
CDR3nt: TGTGCCAGCAGCCCCCCCAGCGCCGATGAGCAGTTCTTC

abundance: .
len: 14
v_gene: TRBV25-1
j_gene: TRBJ1-6
d_gene: TRBD1
CDR3aa: CASAAGTGNSPLHF
CDR3nt: TGTGCCAGCGCCGCCGGGACAGGGAATTCACCCCTCCACTTT

abundance: .
len: 13
v_gene: TRBV28
j_gene: TRBJ1-1
d_gene: .
CDR3aa: CASSLIWGHGAFF
CDR3nt: TGTGCCAGCAGTTTAATTTGGGGGCATGGAGCTTTCTTT

abundance: .
len: 13
v_gene: TRBV7-2
j_gene: TRBJ1-2
d_gene: .
CDR3aa: CASSLEGNYGYTF
CDR3nt: TGTGCCAGCAGCTTGGAGGGGAACTATGGCTACACCTTC

abundance: .
len: 15
v_gene: TRBV6-5
j_gene: TRBJ2-3
d_gene: .
CDR3aa: CASSPARTGLDTQYF
CDR3nt: TGTGCCAGCAGCCCGGCCAGGACTGGCTTAGATACGCAGTATTTT

abundance: .
len: 13
v_gene: TRBV6-6
j_gene: TRBJ2-7
d_gene: .
CDR3aa: CASSYGQLYEQYF
CDR3nt: TGTGCCAGCAGTTACGGACAGCTCTACGAGCAGTACTTC

abundance: .
len: 13
v_gene: TRBV2
j_gene: TRBJ1-2
d_gene: TRBD1
CDR3aa: CASSGTGDGGYTF
CDR3nt: TGTGCCAGCAGTGGGACAGGGGACGGTGGCTACACCTTC

abundance: .
len: 13
v_gene: TRBV28
j_gene: TRBJ2-7
d_gene: .
CDR3aa: CASRSGGLYEQYF
CDR3nt: TGTGCCAGCAGGTCGGGGGGCCTCTACGAGCAGTACTTC

abundance: .
len: 15
v_gene: TRBV28
j_gene: TRBJ1-5
d_gene: TRBD1
CDR3aa: CASNTAAGGGQPQHF
CDR3nt: TGTGCCAGCAACACCGCGGCAGGGGGCGGTCAGCCCCAGCATTTT

abundance: .
len: 14
v_gene: TRBV30
j_gene: TRBJ1-6
d_gene: .
CDR3aa: CAWREGTYNSPLHF
CDR3nt: TGTGCCTGGAGGGAGGGGACCTATAATTCACCCCTCCACTTT

abundance: .
len: 14
v_gene: TRBV14
j_gene: TRBJ2-3
d_gene: .
CDR3aa: CASSQDPGQHTQYF
CDR3nt: TGTGCCAGCAGCCAAGATCCCGGACAGCATACGCAGTATTTT

abundance: .
len: 15
v_gene: TRBV6-5
j_gene: TRBJ1-4
d_gene: .
CDR3aa: CASSYFGGRADKLFF
CDR3nt: TGTGCCAGCAGTTACTTTGGGGGGAGGGCTGACAAACTGTTTTTT

abundance: few
len: 16
v_gene: TRBV15
j_gene: TRBJ1-2
d_gene: TRBD1
CDR3aa: CATSRANRGPGYGYTF
CDR3nt: TGTGCCACCAGCAGGGCCAACAGGGGCCCCGGCTATGGCTACACCTTC

abundance: .
len: 14
v_gene: TRBV5-6
j_gene: TRBJ1-2
d_gene: .
CDR3aa: CASSSQGPLYGYTF
CDR3nt: TGTGCCAGCAGCTCCCAGGGGCCCCTCTATGGCTACACCTTC

abundance: .
len: 15
v_gene: TRBV19
j_gene: TRBJ1-5
d_gene: .
CDR3aa: CASSIGPGGNQPQHF
CDR3nt: TGTGCCAGTAGTATTGGACCCGGGGGCAATCAGCCCCAGCATTTT

abundance: .
len: 13
v_gene: TRBV29-1
j_gene: TRBJ2-7
d_gene: .
CDR3aa: CSARSTSSYEQYF
CDR3nt: TGCAGCGCACGGAGCACGTCTAGCTACGAGCAGTACTTC

abundance: .
len: 13
v_gene: TRBV5-6
j_gene: TRBJ2-3
d_gene: .
CDR3aa: CASSPWDFSPQYF
CDR3nt: TGTGCCAGCAGCCCATGGGACTTCTCCCCGCAGTATTTT

abundance: .
len: 14
v_gene: TRBV7-9
j_gene: TRBJ2-1
d_gene: TRBD2
CDR3aa: CASSASGSPNEQFF
CDR3nt: TGTGCCAGCAGCGCAAGCGGGAGCCCAAATGAGCAGTTCTTC

abundance: .
len: 15
v_gene: TRBV7-9
j_gene: TRBJ1-2
d_gene: TRBD1
CDR3aa: CASSTPGQGVLGYTF
CDR3nt: TGTGCCAGCAGCACCCCGGGACAGGGCGTGCTTGGCTACACCTTC

abundance: .
len: 15
v_gene: TRBV6-1
j_gene: TRBJ2-5
d_gene: .
CDR3aa: CASSEPQPTQETQYF
CDR3nt: TGTGCCAGCAGTGAACCACAGCCTACCCAAGAGACCCAGTACTTC

abundance: .
len: 17
v_gene: TRBV28
j_gene: TRBJ2-7
d_gene: .
CDR3aa: CASSFTTGVDLSYEQYF
CDR3nt: TGTGCCAGCAGTTTTACTACAGGTGTAGACTTATCCTACGAGCAGTACTTC

abundance: .
len: 14
v_gene: TRBV28
j_gene: TRBJ2-3
d_gene: .
CDR3aa: CASGLGGYTDTQYF
CDR3nt: TGTGCCAGCGGCTTGGGGGGATACACAGATACGCAGTATTTT

abundance: .
len: 14
v_gene: TRBV19
j_gene: TRBJ1-1
d_gene: .
CDR3aa: CASSIGQGQTEAFF
CDR3nt: TGTGCCAGTAGTATCGGTCAGGGCCAGACTGAAGCTTTCTTT

abundance: .
len: 16
v_gene: TRBV5-1
j_gene: TRBJ2-1
d_gene: .
CDR3aa: CASSLERGMGYNEQFF
CDR3nt: TGCGCCAGCAGCTTGGAGCGCGGGATGGGGTACAATGAGCAGTTCTTC

abundance: .
len: 17
v_gene: TRBV5-6
j_gene: TRBJ1-5
d_gene: TRBD1
CDR3aa: CASSFWDRGRSRQPQHF
CDR3nt: TGTGCCAGCAGCTTCTGGGACAGGGGACGGTCAAGGCAGCCCCAGCATTTT

abundance: .
len: 17
v_gene: TRBV15
j_gene: TRBJ2-7
d_gene: .
CDR3aa: CATSREMGDRERNEQYF
CDR3nt: TGTGCCACCAGCAGAGAGATGGGGGACCGGGAGCGTAACGAGCAGTACTTC

abundance: .
len: 21
v_gene: TRBV28
j_gene: TRBJ1-3
d_gene: .
CDR3aa: CASSLPLGPRRATDSGNTIYF
CDR3nt: TGTGCCAGCAGTTTACCCCTCGGCCCTCGGCGAGCCACAGACTCTGGAAACACCATATATTTT

abundance: .
len: 15
v_gene: TRBV28
j_gene: TRBJ1-2
d_gene: .
CDR3aa: CASKPNPLQGFGYTF
CDR3nt: TGTGCCAGCAAACCCAATCCTTTACAGGGATTTGGCTACACCTTC

abundance: .
len: 13
v_gene: TRBV6-5
j_gene: TRBJ2-6
d_gene: .
CDR3aa: CASQGTGANVLTF
CDR3nt: TGTGCCAGCCAGGGAACTGGGGCCAACGTCCTGACTTTC

abundance: .
len: 16
v_gene: TRBV5-8
j_gene: TRBJ1-2
d_gene: .
CDR3aa: CASSLEVSPANYGYTF
CDR3nt: TGTGCCAGCAGCCTGGAAGTGAGCCCTGCTAACTATGGCTACACCTTC

abundance: .
len: 14
v_gene: TRBV9
j_gene: TRBJ1-2
d_gene: .
CDR3aa: CASSAGGGSVGYTF
CDR3nt: TGTGCCAGCAGCGCGGGGGGAGGATCGGTGGGCTACACCTTC

abundance: .
len: 11
v_gene: TRBV20-1
j_gene: TRBJ1-1
d_gene: .
CDR3aa: CSPSGNTEAFF
CDR3nt: TGCAGTCCGAGTGGGAACACTGAAGCTTTCTTT

abundance: .
len: 14
v_gene: TRBV5-1
j_gene: TRBJ2-7
d_gene: TRBD2
CDR3aa: CASSPGGVTAEQYF
CDR3nt: TGCGCCAGCAGCCCGGGGGGGGTAACGGCCGAGCAGTACTTC

abundance: .
len: 15
v_gene: TRBV7-8
j_gene: TRBJ2-2
d_gene: TRBD2
CDR3aa: CASRQDGGDTGELFF
CDR3nt: TGTGCCAGCAGACAAGACGGGGGGGACACCGGGGAGCTGTTTTTT

abundance: .
len: 15
v_gene: TRBV2
j_gene: TRBJ1-1
d_gene: .
CDR3aa: CASSETGAVNTEAFF
CDR3nt: TGTGCCAGCAGTGAGACAGGAGCTGTGAACACTGAAGCTTTCTTT

abundance: .
len: 14
v_gene: TRBV5-4
j_gene: TRBJ2-2
d_gene: .
CDR3aa: CASSIDSNTGELFF
CDR3nt: TGTGCCAGCAGCATTGACTCAAACACCGGGGAGCTGTTTTTT

abundance: .
len: 14
v_gene: TRBV5-6
j_gene: TRBJ2-7
d_gene: TRBD2
CDR3aa: CASSSGLAEYEQYF
CDR3nt: TGTGCCAGCAGCTCGGGACTAGCGGAGTACGAGCAGTACTTC